A single sample gave rise to the 13 T cell receptor beta chains below, sequenced in a study of T cell repertoires in cytomegalovirus infection. Antigens of these TCRs are unknown. MiXCR was run by TCRdb on the reads, yielding one entry per CDR3 protein. The sample holds approximately 730,000 distinct CDR3 sequences, around a third seen once. The sample in question was cultured PBMCs, obtained from culture after CMV antigen stimulation. The receptors were gathered from a human donor in good health (CMV status not recorded). Some clones in this sample may be carry-over from other donors' samples.

CDR3 loop: CASSLTFPEGGGEQFF. CDR3 DNA: TGTGCCAGCAGCCTAACATTCCCCGAAGGGGGCGGTGAGCAGTTCTTC. The V gene is TRBV12-3 or TRBV12-4, the J gene TRBJ2-1; 7 nucleotides align to TRBD1. The CDR3 totals 16 residues. The ends lost 6 bases at V and 9 bases at J; junction bases unmatched: 17.

CDR3 sequence reads: CASSISGPNQPQHF. The CDR3 DNA sequence: TGTGCCAGTAGTATTTCGGGCCCCAATCAGCCCCAGCATTTT. V usage is TRBV19 and J usage is TRBJ1-5; D ambiguous. The CDR3 spans 14 residues. V lost 3 bases to trimming and J lost 3 bases, with 9 bases between them. Germline V gene lookup returns CDR1 LNHDA and CDR2 SQIVND (reference sequence). The full variable domain, rest sourced from reference TRBV19 and TRBJ1-5, is DGGITQSPKYLFRKEGQNVTLSCEQNLNHDAMYWYRQDPGQGLRLIYYSQIVNDFQKGDIAEGYSVSREKKESFPLTVTSAQKNPTAFYLCASSISGPNQPQHFGDGTRLSIL.

This clonotype was seen more than once but under ten times. This chain connects TRBV11-2 to TRBJ2-5; 10 positions match TRBD2. The CDR3 has 15 residues. Germline trimming cut 4 bases from V and 5 bases from J; bases unmatched to any gene: 7. CDR1 is SGHAT and CDR2 is FQNNGV in the germline V gene. The CDR3 is CASSSGAGGEETQYF. CDR3 nucleotides: TGTGCCAGCAGCTCTGGAGCGGGGGGGGAGGAGACCCAGTACTTC. The whole variable domain, filled in from reference TRBV11-2 and TRBJ2-5, reads EAGVAQSPRYKIIEKRQSVAFWCNPISGHATLYWYQQILGQGPKLLIQFQNNGVVDDSQLPKDRFSAERLKGVDSTLKIQPAKLEDSAVYLCASSSGAGGEETQYFGPGTRLLVL.

This clonotype was seen a few times. This sequence may be a read error, since a much larger clone differs from it by one base. The chain joins TRBV12-3 or TRBV12-4 to TRBJ2-1, with 9 bases that match TRBD2. V lost 6 bases to trimming and J lost 0 bases; unmatched junction nucleotides: 3. The CDR3 covers 15 residues. In DNA form, the CDR3 reads TGTGCCAGCAGGTTTAGCGGGAGCTCCTACAATGAGCAGTTCTTC. Its translation is CASRFSGSSYNEQFF.

This clonotype was recorded a few times. This sequence joins TRBV4-3 and TRBJ2-3, with 10 bases lining up with TRBD1. This CDR3 is built from 14 residues. V lost 3 bases and J lost 4; bases outside the gene matches: 1. Germline loops: CDR1 LGHNA, CDR2 YSLEER. CDR3 bases: TGCGCCAGCAGCCAGGGACAGGGGCCAGATACGCAGTATTTT. Its protein is CASSQGQGPDTQYF.

CDR3 bases: TGTGCCAGCGACAGCCTCTACGAGCAGTACTTC. Translation gives CASDSLYEQYF. The chain recombines TRBV6-6 with TRBJ2-7; perhaps TRBD1 as D (5 bases). Looked up from germline, CDR1 is MNHNY and CDR2 is SVGAGI (reference sequence). Between the trimmed V and J ends, which lost 8 bases and 3 bases, there was a span of 8 bases. The CDR3 is 11 residues long.

V usage is TRBV9 and J usage is TRBJ1-6; D remains unclear. In germline, CDR1 is SGDLS, CDR2 YYNGEE. This CDR3 contains 12 residues. Trimming shortened V by 0 bases and J by 13 bases, and 8 bases separated the two germline ends. The CDR3, as DNA: TGTGCCAGCAGCGTAGAGGATCTCCCCCTCCACTTT. Translated, it gives CASSVEDLPLHF.

The genes are TRBV15 and TRBJ1-6; D not resolved. This CDR3 is 13 amino acids long. Per germline, CDR1 LNHNV and CDR2 YYDKDF (reference sequence). V was trimmed by 1 base and J by 6 bases, leaving 4 bases between them. As DNA, the CDR3 is TGTGCCACCAGCAGAGTGTCTAATTCACCCCTCCACTTT. Amino acid sequence: CATSRVSNSPLHF.

V gene TRBV11-1 combines with J gene TRBJ1-2, with D possibly TRBD1 on 6 matching bases. The CDR3 runs 12 residues. Trimming left V 5 bases short and J 3 bases short, with 7 bases between. Germline assignment: CDR1 SGHAT and CDR2 FQDESV (reference sequence). The CDR3 loop is CASSQGYYGYTF. The CDR3 DNA reads TGTGCCAGCAGCCAGGGGTACTATGGCTACACCTTC.

This sequence joins TRBV11-2 and TRBJ1-4; 7 bases align to TRBD1. Trimming took 5 bases from V and 4 from J; bases not matched to a gene: 7. The CDR3 length is 15 residues. Germline CDR1 and CDR2: SGHAT and FQNNGV. The CDR3 here is CASSTRGGFNEKLFF. The CDR3 DNA sequence: TGTGCCAGCAGCACCAGGGGGGGATTTAATGAAAAACTGTTTTTT.

V is TRBV30 and J is TRBJ1-5; TRBD1 matches at 7 bases. V lost 5 bases, J lost 3 bases, and 4 bases stayed unmatched. Germline loops: CDR1 GTSNPN, CDR2 SVGIG (reference sequence). The CDR3 covers 13 residues. The CDR3 sequence is CAWGDSFNQPQHF. The DNA for the CDR3 is TGTGCCTGGGGGGACAGTTTCAATCAGCCCCAGCATTTT. Together with reference TRBV30 and TRBJ1-5, the CDR3 gives the full variable domain: SQTIHQWPATLVQPVGSPLSLECTVEGTSNPNLYWYRQAAGRGLQLLFYSVGIGQISSEVPQNLSASRPQDRQFILSSKKLLLSDSGFYLCAWGDSFNQPQHFGDGTRLSIL.

The chain has TRBV7-9 and TRBJ1-1, with D possibly TRBD1 on 5 matching bases. Germline-derived CDR1 and CDR2 are SEHNR and FQNEAQ (reference sequence). V lost 5 bases and J lost 7, with 11 bases in between. The length of the CDR3 is 12 residues. In nucleotides, the CDR3 is TGTGCCAGCAGCCCCCGGGACGTTGAAGCTTTCTTT. This encodes CASSPRDVEAFF.

The chain has TRBV4-1 and TRBJ2-5; possibly TRBD1 for D (6 bases). This CDR3 has 18 amino acids. V was shortened by 4 bases and J by 2 bases, with 23 bases between the two germline ends. Germline CDR1 MGHRA, CDR2 YSYEKL. CDR3: CASSLHRAAGQQQETQYF. CDR3 bases: TGCGCCAGCAGCCTCCACCGAGCAGCTGGACAGCAACAAGAGACCCAGTACTTC.